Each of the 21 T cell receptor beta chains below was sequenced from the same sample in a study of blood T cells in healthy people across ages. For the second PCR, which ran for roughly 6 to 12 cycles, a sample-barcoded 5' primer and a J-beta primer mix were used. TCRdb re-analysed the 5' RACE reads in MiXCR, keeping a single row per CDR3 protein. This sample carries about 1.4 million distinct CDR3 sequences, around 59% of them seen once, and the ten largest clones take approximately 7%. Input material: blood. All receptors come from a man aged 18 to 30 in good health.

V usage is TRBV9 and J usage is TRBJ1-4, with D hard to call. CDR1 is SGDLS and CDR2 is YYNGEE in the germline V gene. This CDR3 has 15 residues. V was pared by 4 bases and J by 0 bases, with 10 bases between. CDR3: CASSPQWTTNEKLFF. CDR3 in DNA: TGTGCCAGCAGCCCTCAATGGACAACTAATGAAAAACTGTTTTTT.

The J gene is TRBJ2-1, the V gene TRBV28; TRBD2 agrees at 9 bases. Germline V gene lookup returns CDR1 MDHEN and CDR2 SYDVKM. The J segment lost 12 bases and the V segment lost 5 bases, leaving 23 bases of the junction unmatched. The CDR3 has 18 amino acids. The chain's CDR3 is CASSPSQWGLAVIQGQFF. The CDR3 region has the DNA TGTGCCAGCAGTCCAAGTCAGTGGGGACTAGCCGTTATACAGGGGCAGTTCTTC. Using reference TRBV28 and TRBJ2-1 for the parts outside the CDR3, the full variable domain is DVKVTQSSRYLVKRTGEKVFLECVQDMDHENMFWYRQDPGLGLRLIYFSYDVKMKEKGDIPEGYSVSREKKERFSLILESASTNQTSMYLCASSPSQWGLAVIQGQFFGPGTRLTVL.

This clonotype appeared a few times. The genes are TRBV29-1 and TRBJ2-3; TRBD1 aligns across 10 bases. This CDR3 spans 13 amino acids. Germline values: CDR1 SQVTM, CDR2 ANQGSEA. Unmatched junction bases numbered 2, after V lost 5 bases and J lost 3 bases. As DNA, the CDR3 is TGCAGCGTTTTGGGACAGGGGACAGATACGCAGTATTTT. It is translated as CSVLGQGTDTQYF.

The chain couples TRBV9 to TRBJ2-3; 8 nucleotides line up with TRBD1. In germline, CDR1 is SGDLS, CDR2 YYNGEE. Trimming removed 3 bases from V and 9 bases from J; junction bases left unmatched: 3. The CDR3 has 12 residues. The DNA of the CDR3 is TGTGCCAGCAGCGCGCGGACAGGGACGCAGTATTTT. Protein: CASSARTGTQYF.

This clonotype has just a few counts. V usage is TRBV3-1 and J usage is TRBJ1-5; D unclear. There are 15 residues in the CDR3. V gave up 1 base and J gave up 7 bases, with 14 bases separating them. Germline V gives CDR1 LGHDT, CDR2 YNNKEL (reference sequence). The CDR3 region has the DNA TGTGCCAGCAGCCAAGGGACTGGGAGTGGGCAGCCCCAGCATTTT. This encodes CASSQGTGSGQPQHF. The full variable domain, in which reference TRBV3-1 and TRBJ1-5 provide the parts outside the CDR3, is DTAVSQTPKYLVTQMGNDKSIKCEQNLGHDTMYWYKQDSKKFLKIMFSYNNKELIINETVPNRFSPKSPDKAHLNLHINSLELGDSAVYFCASSQGTGSGQPQHFGDGTRLSIL.

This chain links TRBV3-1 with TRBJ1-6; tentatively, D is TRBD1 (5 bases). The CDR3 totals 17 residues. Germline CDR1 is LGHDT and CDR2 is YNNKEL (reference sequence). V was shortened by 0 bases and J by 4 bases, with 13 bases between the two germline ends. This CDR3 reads CASSQESETVYNSPLHF. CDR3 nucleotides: TGTGCCAGCAGCCAAGAATCAGAGACAGTATATAATTCACCCCTCCACTTT.

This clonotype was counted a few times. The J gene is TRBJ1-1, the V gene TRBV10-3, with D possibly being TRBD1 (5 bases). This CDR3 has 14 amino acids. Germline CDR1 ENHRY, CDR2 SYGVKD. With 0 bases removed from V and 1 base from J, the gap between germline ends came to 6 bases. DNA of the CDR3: TGTGCCATCAGTGAGTCGAGGGGGAACACTGAAGCTTTCTTT. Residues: CAISESRGNTEAFF.

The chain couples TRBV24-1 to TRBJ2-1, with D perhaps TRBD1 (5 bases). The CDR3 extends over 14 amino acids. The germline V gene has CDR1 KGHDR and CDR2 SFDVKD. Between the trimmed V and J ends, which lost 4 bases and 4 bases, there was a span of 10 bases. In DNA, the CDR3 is TGTGCCACCAGTGAGGAGCAGGGTTACAATGAGCAGTTCTTC. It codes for CATSEEQGYNEQFF.

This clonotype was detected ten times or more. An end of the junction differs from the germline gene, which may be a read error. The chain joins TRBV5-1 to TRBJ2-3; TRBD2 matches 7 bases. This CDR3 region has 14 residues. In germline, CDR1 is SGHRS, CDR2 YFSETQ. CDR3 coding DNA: TGTGCCAGCAGTCTAAGCGGGGGCACAGATACGCAGTATTTT. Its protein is CASSLSGGTDTQYF.

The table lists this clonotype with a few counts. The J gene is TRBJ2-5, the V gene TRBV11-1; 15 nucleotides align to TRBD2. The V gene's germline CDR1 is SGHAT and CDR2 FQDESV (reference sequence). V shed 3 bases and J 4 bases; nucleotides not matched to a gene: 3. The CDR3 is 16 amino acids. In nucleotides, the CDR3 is TGTGCCAGCAGCTTCCCGGGACTAGCGGGAGGAGAGACCCAGTACTTC. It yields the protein CASSFPGLAGGETQYF.

CDR3 in amino acids: CATGTSGGDEQFF. DNA for the CDR3: TGTGCCACCGGGACATCGGGTGGCGATGAGCAGTTCTTC. V is TRBV6-1 and J is TRBJ2-1, with D possibly being TRBD1 (6 bases). V dropped 10 bases and J dropped 8 bases, with 18 bases sitting between them. The CDR3 is made up of 13 amino acids. Germline CDR1 MNHNS, CDR2 SASEGT.

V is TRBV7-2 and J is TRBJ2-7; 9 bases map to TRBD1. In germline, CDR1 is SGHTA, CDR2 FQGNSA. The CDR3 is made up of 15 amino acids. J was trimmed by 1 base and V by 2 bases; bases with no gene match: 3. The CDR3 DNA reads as TGTGCCAGCAGCTTACGCGGGACAGGGTCCTACGAGCAGTACTTC. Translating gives CASSLRGTGSYEQYF.

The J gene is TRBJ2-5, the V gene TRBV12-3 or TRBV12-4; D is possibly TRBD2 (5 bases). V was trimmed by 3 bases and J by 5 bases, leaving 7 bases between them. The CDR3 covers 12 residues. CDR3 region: CASSFVAETQYF. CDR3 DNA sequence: TGTGCCAGCAGTTTCGTAGCGGAGACCCAGTACTTC.

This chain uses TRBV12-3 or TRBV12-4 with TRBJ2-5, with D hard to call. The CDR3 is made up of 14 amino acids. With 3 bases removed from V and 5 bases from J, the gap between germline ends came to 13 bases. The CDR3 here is CASSFFENRETQYF. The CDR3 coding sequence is TGTGCCAGCAGTTTTTTCGAGAATAGGGAGACCCAGTACTTC.

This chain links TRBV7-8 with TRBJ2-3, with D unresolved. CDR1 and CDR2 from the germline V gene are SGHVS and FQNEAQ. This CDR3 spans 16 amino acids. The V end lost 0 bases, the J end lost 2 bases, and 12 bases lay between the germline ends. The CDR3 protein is CASSLAAKLSTDTQYF. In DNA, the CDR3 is TGTGCCAGCAGCTTAGCGGCCAAGCTTTCCACAGATACGCAGTATTTT.

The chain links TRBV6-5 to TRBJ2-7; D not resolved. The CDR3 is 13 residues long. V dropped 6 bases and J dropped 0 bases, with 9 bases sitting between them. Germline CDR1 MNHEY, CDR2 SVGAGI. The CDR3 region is CASRPGFSYEQYF. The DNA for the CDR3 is TGTGCCAGCAGACCCGGGTTCTCCTACGAGCAGTACTTC.

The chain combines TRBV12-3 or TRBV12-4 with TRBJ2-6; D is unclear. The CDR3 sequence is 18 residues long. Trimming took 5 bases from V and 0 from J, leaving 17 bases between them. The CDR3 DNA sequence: TGTGCCAGCAGTACCCCGTGGCAGGCGCACTCTGGGGCCAACGTCCTGACTTTC. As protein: CASSTPWQAHSGANVLTF.

The CDR3 is CAIRTGTSGFTDTQYF. In DNA form, the CDR3 reads TGTGCCATCAGAACCGGGACTAGCGGGTTCACAGATACGCAGTATTTT. The chain combines TRBV10-3 with TRBJ2-3; 12 nucleotides align to TRBD2. Germline lookup yields CDR1 ENHRY and CDR2 SYGVKD. CDR3 size: 16 residues. V was clipped by 6 bases and J by 2 bases; unmatched bases: 6.

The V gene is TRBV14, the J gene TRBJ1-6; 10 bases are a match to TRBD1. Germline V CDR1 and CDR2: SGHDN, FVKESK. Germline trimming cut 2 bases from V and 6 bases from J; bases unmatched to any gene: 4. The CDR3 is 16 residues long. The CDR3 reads CASSQRQGAGNSPLHF. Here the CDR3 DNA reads TGTGCCAGCAGCCAAAGACAGGGGGCGGGTAATTCACCCCTCCACTTT.

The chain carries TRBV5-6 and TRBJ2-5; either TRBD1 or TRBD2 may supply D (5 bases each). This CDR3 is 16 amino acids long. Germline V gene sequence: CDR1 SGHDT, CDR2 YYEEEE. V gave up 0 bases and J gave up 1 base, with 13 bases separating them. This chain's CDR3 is CASSLGDEGSQETQYF. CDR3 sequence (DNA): TGTGCCAGCAGCTTGGGTGATGAGGGGAGCCAAGAGACCCAGTACTTC.

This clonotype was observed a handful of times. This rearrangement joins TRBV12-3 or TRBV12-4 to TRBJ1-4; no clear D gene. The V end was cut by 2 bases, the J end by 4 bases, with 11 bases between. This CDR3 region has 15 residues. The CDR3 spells CASSLSGKLNEKLFF. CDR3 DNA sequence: TGTGCCAGCAGTTTATCGGGAAAACTTAATGAAAAACTGTTTTTT.